The entry below describes one TCR beta chain. The source of the sample is a study of monozygotic twins with inflammatory bowel disease. With eight separate reactions per sample, the authors made cDNA. TCRdb derives one entry per CDR3 protein from the 5' RACE reads, leaving out DNA. Its clone listing holds fewer than 450,000 distinct CDR3 sequences. Germline assignment: CDR1 SGHVS and CDR2 FQNEAQ. The CDR3 is 15 amino acids. The clonotype was recovered from a human donor with ulcerative colitis or Crohn's disease, or a healthy co-twin of an affected twin (not recorded which). The gene calls are TRBV7-8 and TRBJ2-7; no DNA is available, so the TRBD2 call from TCRdb remains unchecked. The sample taken for sequencing was blood. Here the CDR3 reads CASSSYRAPTYEQYF. The full variable domain, with the rest looked up from reference TRBV7-8 and TRBJ2-7, is GAGVSQSPRYKVAKRGQDVALRCDPISGHVSLFWYQQALGQGPEFLTYFQNEAQLDKSGLPSDRFFAERPEGSVSTLKIQRTQQEDSAVYLCASSSYRAPTYEQYFGPGTRLTVT.